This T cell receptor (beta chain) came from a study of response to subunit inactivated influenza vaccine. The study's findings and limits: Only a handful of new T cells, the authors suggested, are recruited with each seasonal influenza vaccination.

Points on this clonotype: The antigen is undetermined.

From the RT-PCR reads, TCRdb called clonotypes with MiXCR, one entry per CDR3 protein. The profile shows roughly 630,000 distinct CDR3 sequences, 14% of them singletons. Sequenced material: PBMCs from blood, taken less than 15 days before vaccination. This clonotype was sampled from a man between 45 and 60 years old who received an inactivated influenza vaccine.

CDR3 amino acids: CASRGLPGNQPQHF. The CDR3 DNA reads TGTGCCAGCAGGGGTCTTCCGGGGAATCAGCCCCAGCATTTT. The chain combines TRBV2 with TRBJ1-5; the D is unclear. The germline V and J ends were trimmed by 6 bases and 4 bases, with 13 bases remaining between them. The CDR3 spans 14 residues. Germline V gene sequence: CDR1 SNHLY, CDR2 FYNNEI.